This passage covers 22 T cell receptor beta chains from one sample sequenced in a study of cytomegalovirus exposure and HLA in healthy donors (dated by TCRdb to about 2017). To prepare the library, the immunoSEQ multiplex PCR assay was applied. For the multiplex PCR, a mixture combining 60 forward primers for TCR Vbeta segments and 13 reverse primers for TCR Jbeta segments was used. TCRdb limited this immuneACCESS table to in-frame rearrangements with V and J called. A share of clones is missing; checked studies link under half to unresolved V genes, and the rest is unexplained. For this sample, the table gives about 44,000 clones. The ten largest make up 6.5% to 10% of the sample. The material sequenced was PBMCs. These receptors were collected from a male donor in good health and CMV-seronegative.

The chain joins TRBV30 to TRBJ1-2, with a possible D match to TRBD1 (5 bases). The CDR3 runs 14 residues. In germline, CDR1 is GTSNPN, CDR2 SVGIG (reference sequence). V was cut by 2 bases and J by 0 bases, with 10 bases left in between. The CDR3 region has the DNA TGTGCCTGGAGTAGACAGCCGGCTAACTATGGCTACACCTTC. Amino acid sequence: CAWSRQPANYGYTF.

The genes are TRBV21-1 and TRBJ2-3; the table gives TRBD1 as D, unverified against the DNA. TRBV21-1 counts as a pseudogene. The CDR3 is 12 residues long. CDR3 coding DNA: TGTGCCAGCAGCACAGGAGGGGGCGCGGAACCTTTT. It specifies CASSTGGGAEPF.

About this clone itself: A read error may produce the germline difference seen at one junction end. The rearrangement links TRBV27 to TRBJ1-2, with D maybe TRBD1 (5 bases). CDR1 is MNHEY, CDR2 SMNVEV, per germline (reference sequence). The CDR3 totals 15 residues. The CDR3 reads CASCFSSDSSHGYTF. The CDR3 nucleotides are TGTGCCAGCTGTTTCTCCTCAGACAGCTCACATGGCTACACCTTC.

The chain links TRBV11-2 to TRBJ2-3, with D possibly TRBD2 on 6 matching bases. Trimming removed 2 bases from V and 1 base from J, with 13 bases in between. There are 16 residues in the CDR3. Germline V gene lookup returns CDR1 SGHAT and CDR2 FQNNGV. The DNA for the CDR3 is TGTGCCAGCAGCTTATCCGGGGGAGTCGGCACAGATACGCAGTATTTT. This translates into CASSLSGGVGTDTQYF.

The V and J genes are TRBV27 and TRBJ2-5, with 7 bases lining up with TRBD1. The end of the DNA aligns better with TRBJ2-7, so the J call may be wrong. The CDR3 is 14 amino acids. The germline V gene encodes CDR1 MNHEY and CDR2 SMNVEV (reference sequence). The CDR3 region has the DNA TGTGCCAGCAGCCTGGACAGGTATACCTACGAGCAGTACTTC. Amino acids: CASSLDRYTYEQYF.

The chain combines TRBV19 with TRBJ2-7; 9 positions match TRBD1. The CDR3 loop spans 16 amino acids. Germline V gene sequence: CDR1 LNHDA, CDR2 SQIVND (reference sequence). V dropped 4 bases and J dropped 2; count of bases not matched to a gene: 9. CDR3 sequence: CASSTIGGDRAYEQYF. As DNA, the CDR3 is TGTGCCAGTAGTACTATCGGAGGGGACAGGGCCTACGAGCAGTACTTC.

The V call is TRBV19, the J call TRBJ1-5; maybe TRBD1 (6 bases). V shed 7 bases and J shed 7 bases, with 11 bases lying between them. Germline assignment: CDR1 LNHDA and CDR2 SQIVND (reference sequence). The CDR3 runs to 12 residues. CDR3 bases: TGTGCCAGTACTCAGGGGATACAGCCCCAGCATTTT. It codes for CASTQGIQPQHF.

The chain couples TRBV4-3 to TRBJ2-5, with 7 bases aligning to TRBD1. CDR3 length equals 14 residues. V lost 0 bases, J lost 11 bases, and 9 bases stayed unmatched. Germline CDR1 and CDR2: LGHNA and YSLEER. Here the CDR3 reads CASSQDSTGARQYF. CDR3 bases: TGCGCCAGCAGCCAAGATAGCACAGGGGCTAGGCAGTACTTC.

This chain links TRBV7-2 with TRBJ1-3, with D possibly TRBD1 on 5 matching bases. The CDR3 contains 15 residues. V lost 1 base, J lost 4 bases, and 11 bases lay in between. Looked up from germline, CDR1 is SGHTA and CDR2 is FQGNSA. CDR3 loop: CASSLDQGFGNTIYF. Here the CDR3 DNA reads TGTGCCAGCAGCTTAGACCAGGGTTTCGGAAACACCATATATTTT.

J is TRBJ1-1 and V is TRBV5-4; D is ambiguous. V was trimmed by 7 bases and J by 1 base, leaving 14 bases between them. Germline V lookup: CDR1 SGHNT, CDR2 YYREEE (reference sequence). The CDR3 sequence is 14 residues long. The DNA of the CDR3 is TGTGCCAGCTCAAAAACCTCAGGGAACACTGAAGCTTTCTTT. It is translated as CASSKTSGNTEAFF.

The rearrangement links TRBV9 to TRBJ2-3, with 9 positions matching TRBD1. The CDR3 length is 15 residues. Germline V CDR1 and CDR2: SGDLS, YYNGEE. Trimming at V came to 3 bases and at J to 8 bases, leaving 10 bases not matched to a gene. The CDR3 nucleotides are TGTGCCAGCAGCGCGACGGGACAGGGACCCCGTACGCAGTATTTT. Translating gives CASSATGQGPRTQYF.

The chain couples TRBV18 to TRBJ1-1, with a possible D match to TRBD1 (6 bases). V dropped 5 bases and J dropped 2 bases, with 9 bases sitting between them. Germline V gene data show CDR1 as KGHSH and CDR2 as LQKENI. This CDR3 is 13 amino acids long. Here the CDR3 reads CASSARGNTEAFF. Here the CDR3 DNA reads TGTGCCAGCTCAGCCAGGGGCAACACTGAAGCTTTCTTT.

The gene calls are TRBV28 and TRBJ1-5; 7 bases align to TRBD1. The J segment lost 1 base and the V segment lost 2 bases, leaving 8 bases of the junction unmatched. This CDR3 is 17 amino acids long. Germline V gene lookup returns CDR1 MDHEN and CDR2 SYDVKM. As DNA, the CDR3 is TGTGCCAGCAGTTTAAGGATCGGGGGACAGAGCAATCAGCCCCAGCATTTT. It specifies CASSLRIGGQSNQPQHF.

The CDR3 DNA follows: TGCGCCAGCAGCCAAGGGACAGGGGTCCCTACGCAGTATTTT. Protein: CASSQGTGVPTQYF. V and J are TRBV4-3 and TRBJ2-3; TRBD1 agrees at 9 bases. With V trimmed by 1 base and J by 8 bases, 4 bases remained unmatched. The germline V gene has CDR1 LGHNA and CDR2 YSLEER. The CDR3 has 14 amino acids.

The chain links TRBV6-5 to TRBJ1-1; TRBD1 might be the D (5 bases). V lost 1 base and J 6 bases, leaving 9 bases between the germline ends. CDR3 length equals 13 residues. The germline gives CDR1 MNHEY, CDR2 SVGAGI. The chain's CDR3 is CASSYLGAAEAFF. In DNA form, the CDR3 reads TGTGCCAGCAGTTACTTAGGGGCTGCTGAAGCTTTCTTT.

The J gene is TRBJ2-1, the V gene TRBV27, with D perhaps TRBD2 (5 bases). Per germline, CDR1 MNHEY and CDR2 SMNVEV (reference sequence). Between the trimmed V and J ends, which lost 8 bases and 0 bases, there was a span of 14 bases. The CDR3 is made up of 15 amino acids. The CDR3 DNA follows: TGTGCCAGCTCCAAGGGCCTAGCCTCCTACAATGAGCAGTTCTTC. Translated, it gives CASSKGLASYNEQFF.

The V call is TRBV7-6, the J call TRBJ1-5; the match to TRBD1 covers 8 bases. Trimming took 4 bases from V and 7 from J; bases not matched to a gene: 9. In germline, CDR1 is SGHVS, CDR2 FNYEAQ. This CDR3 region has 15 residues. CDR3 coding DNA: TGTGCCAGCAGCTCCCAGGGACAGGAAAGGCAGCCCCAGCATTTT. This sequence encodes CASSSQGQERQPQHF.

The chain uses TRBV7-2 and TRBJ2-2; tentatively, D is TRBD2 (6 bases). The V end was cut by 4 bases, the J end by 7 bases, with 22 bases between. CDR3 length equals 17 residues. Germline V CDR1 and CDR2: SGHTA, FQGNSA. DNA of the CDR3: TGTGCCAGCAGCTACCTATTGGGGCGGGATGGGATCGGGGAGCTGTTTTTT. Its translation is CASSYLLGRDGIGELFF.

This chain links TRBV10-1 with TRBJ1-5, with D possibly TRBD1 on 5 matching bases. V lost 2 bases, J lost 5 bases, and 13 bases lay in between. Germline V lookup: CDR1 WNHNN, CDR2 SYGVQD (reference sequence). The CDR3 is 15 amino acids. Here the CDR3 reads CASSEGRGGDQPQHF. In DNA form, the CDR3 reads TGCGCCAGCAGTGAGGGAAGGGGAGGGGATCAGCCCCAGCATTTT.

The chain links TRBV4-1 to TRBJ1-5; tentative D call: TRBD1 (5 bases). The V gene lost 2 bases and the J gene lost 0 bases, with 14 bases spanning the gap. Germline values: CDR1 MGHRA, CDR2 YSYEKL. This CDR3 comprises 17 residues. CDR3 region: CASSQPWGPYSNQPQHF. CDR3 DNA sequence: TGCGCCAGCAGCCAACCCTGGGGCCCTTATAGCAATCAGCCCCAGCATTTT.

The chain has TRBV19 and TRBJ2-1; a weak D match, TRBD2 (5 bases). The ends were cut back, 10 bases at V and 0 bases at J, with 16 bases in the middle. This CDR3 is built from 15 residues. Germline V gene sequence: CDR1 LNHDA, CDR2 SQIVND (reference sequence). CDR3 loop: CATSARAVSYNEQFF. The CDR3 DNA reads TGTGCCACCTCGGCTAGAGCGGTCTCCTACAATGAGCAGTTCTTC.

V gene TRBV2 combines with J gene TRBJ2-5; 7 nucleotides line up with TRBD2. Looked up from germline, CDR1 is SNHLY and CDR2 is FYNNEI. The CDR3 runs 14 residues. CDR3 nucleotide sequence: TGTGCAGGGAGCGGGACGACGGGGCAAGAGACCCAGTACTTC. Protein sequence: CAGSGTTGQETQYF.